The 25 T cell receptor beta chains below come from one sample, sequenced in a study of cytomegalovirus exposure and HLA in healthy donors (dated by TCRdb to about 2017). Library preparation was by the immunoSEQ multiplex PCR assay. A mixture of 60 forward primers for TCR Vbeta segments and 13 reverse primers for TCR Jbeta segments was used in the multiplex PCR. TCRdb holds this immuneACCESS table with in-frame rearrangements only. Some clones are missing; in checked studies, unresolved V genes explain under half, and the rest has no known cause. Recorded for this sample are 120,000 or so clones; about 73% of them occurred a single time. Approximately 6% of the sample goes to the ten largest clones. Sequencing was done on a sample of PBMCs. Receptors were obtained from a woman aged 45-60 years in good health and CMV-seropositive.

The chain employs TRBV21-1 and TRBJ2-3; the D call in the table, TRBD1, was not verified against the DNA. TRBV21-1 is a recognized pseudogene. The CDR3 has 14 amino acids. CDR3 nucleotides: TGTGCCAGCAGCACTTACCCAGGGACAGATACGCAGTATTTT. Protein: CASSTYPGTDTQYF.

The genes are TRBV12-5 and TRBJ2-5; possible D gene TRBD2, 5 bases. The germline CDR1 and CDR2 sequences are LGHNT and FRNRAP. CDR3 size: 13 residues. The ends were cut back, 5 bases at V and 0 bases at J, with 7 bases in the middle. Here the CDR3 DNA reads TGTGCTAGTGGTACACTAGACCAAGAGACCCAGTACTTC. It is translated as CASGTLDQETQYF.

The rearrangement joins TRBV10-2 to TRBJ2-2; D call uncertain. This CDR3 comprises 15 residues. Germline CDR1 reads WSHSY; CDR2 reads SAAADI. V lost 6 bases to trimming and J lost 1 base, with 12 bases between them. The CDR3 is CASRGSAQNTGELFF. In nucleotides, the CDR3 is TGCGCCAGCAGGGGCTCCGCACAGAACACCGGGGAGCTGTTTTTT.

The CDR3 sequence: CASSPQNRGLGTEAFF. The CDR3 DNA reads as TGCGCCAGCAGCCCCCAGAACAGGGGGCTCGGCACTGAAGCTTTCTTT. The V gene is TRBV4-1, the J gene TRBJ1-1; 9 bases line up with TRBD1. The ends lost 4 bases at V and 4 bases at J; junction bases unmatched: 10. From germline, CDR1 is MGHRA and CDR2 YSYEKL. The CDR3 totals 16 residues.

V gene TRBV7-6 combines with J gene TRBJ2-1; 13 positions agree with TRBD2. CDR3 length: 15 residues. The germline CDR1 and CDR2 sequences are SGHVS and FNYEAQ. V shed 5 bases and J 9 bases; nucleotides not matched to a gene: 7. In DNA, the CDR3 is TGTGCCAGCAGCGTTACTAGCGGGGGGGCCAGTGAGCAGTTCTTC. Translation: CASSVTSGGASEQFF. Using reference TRBV7-6 and TRBJ2-1 for the parts outside the CDR3, the full variable domain is GAGVSQSPRYKVTKRGQDVALRCDPISGHVSLYWYRQALGQGPEFLTYFNYEAQQDKSGLPNDRFSAERPEGSISTLTIQRTEQRDSAMYRCASSVTSGGASEQFFGPGTRLTVL.

J is TRBJ1-2 and V is TRBV9; D remains ambiguous. CDR1 SGDLS and CDR2 YYNGEE come from the germline V gene. This CDR3 has 14 amino acids. The ends were cut back, 3 bases at V and 6 bases at J, with 15 bases in the middle. CDR3 nucleotide sequence: TGTGCCAGCAGCGCCGCACCCCCAGGTAATGGCTACACCTTC. Translated: CASSAAPPGNGYTF.

The chain recombines TRBV21-1 with TRBJ1-6. TRBV21-1 is a pseudogene. The CDR3 runs to 17 residues. Here the CDR3 reads CASSKEGSVWRDSPLHF. CDR3 bases: TGTGCCAGCAGCAAAGAGGGGTCTGTGTGGAGGGACTCACCCCTCCACTTT.

This clone came up a few times. The CDR3 sequence is CASSLAGAGGNEQFF. The CDR3 nucleotides are TGTGCCAGCAGCTTGGCCGGGGCGGGGGGAAATGAGCAGTTCTTC. V gene TRBV5-4 combines with J gene TRBJ2-1, with TRBD2 matching 8 bases. Germline values: CDR1 SGHNT, CDR2 YYREEE (reference sequence). The CDR3 contains 15 residues. V lost 0 bases and J lost 7; bases outside the gene matches: 6.

This clone came up a few times. This chain's CDR3 is CASSPRGFNEKLFF. The CDR3 nucleotides are TGTGCCAGCAGCCCAAGGGGGTTTAATGAAAAACTGTTTTTT. This chain connects TRBV5-6 to TRBJ1-4, with D maybe TRBD1 (6 bases). Germline V gene sequence: CDR1 SGHDT, CDR2 YYEEEE. The CDR3 contains 14 residues. V lost 4 bases to trimming and J lost 4 bases, with 11 bases between them.

The CDR3 sequence is CASSLGQGGVTNEKLFF. CDR3 bases: TGCGCCAGCAGTCTGGGACAGGGAGGCGTAACTAATGAAAAACTGTTTTTT. V and J are TRBV5-1 and TRBJ1-4; TRBD1 agrees at 9 bases. The CDR3 length is 17 residues. V lost 5 bases to trimming and J lost 1 base; unmatched junction nucleotides: 9. Per germline, CDR1 SGHRS and CDR2 YFSETQ.

The sample holds one count of this clone. V is TRBV12-5 and J is TRBJ1-6; TRBD1 is a possible D gene (6 bases). V gave up 5 bases and J gave up 8 bases, with 16 bases separating them. Germline CDR1 is LGHNT and CDR2 is FRNRAP. This CDR3 has 15 residues. In nucleotides, the CDR3 is TGTGCTAGTGGTAACCCCTCAGGGGCCTATTCACCCCTCCACTTT. This codes for CASGNPSGAYSPLHF.

The rearrangement joins TRBV7-8 to TRBJ2-6, with 11 nucleotides matching TRBD1. CDR1 and CDR2 (germline): SGHVS, FQNEAQ. J lost 2 bases, V lost 5 bases, and 5 bases had no gene match. This CDR3 spans 17 amino acids. The CDR3 spells CASSKGQGGTGANVLTF. CDR3 in DNA: TGTGCCAGCAGCAAGGGACAGGGGGGCACTGGGGCCAACGTCCTGACTTTC.

The J gene is TRBJ1-1, the V gene TRBV7-8, with no clear D. This CDR3 comprises 14 residues. Between the trimmed V and J ends, which lost 1 base and 6 bases, there was a span of 12 bases. From germline, CDR1 is SGHVS and CDR2 FQNEAQ. DNA of the CDR3: TGTGCCAGCAGCTTAGAATCTCGGGGTCCTGAAGCTTTCTTT. It translates to CASSLESRGPEAFF. Full variable domain (remainder filled in from reference TRBV7-8 and TRBJ1-1): GAGVSQSPRYKVAKRGQDVALRCDPISGHVSLFWYQQALGQGPEFLTYFQNEAQLDKSGLPSDRFFAERPEGSVSTLKIQRTQQEDSAVYLCASSLESRGPEAFFGQGTRLTVV.

J is TRBJ2-2 and V is TRBV4-3, with TRBD1 as a possible D gene (5 bases). There are 14 residues in the CDR3. Trimming removed 4 bases at V and 2 bases at J, with 8 bases between. Looked up from germline, CDR1 is LGHNA and CDR2 is YSLEER. DNA of the CDR3: TGCGCCAGCAGCCGAGACAGTAACACCGGGGAGCTGTTTTTT. It encodes CASSRDSNTGELFF.

V and J are TRBV13 and TRBJ1-1; TRBD1 matches 8 bases. This CDR3 contains 13 residues. Germline CDR1 reads PRHDT; CDR2 reads FYEKMQ (reference sequence). V lost 6 bases to trimming and J lost 4 bases; unmatched junction nucleotides: 4. CDR3 nucleotides: TGTGCCAGCAGTTACAGGGGGGTCACTGAAGCTTTCTTT. The encoded protein is CASSYRGVTEAFF.

The rearrangement uses TRBV2 and TRBJ1-6, with D unclear. The CDR3 is made up of 12 amino acids. Between the trimmed V and J ends, which lost 5 bases and 13 bases, there was a span of 12 bases. Germline V CDR1 and CDR2: SNHLY, FYNNEI. In DNA, the CDR3 is TGTGCCAGCAGTCCCAGCGTTCTCCCCCTCCACTTT. Protein sequence: CASSPSVLPLHF.

This chain connects TRBV30 to TRBJ2-5; TRBD1 is a possible D gene (6 bases). Germline V gene sequence: CDR1 GTSNPN, CDR2 SVGIG (reference sequence). The CDR3 length is 13 residues. V lost 8 bases and J lost 0, with 13 bases in between. CDR3 DNA sequence: TGTGCCGACTGTAGGGGGTACCAAGAGACCCAGTACTTC. Protein product: CADCRGYQETQYF.

This clone came up a few times. The chain joins TRBV30 to TRBJ1-3; 8 bases agree with TRBD1. The germline gives CDR1 GTSNPN, CDR2 SVGIG (reference sequence). The CDR3 is 17 amino acids. The trim removed 3 bases at V and 0 bases at J, leaving 10 bases unmatched. The CDR3 DNA is TGTGCCTGGAGGGGCCGTTTGGGACAGGACTCTGGAAACACCATATATTTT. This translates into CAWRGRLGQDSGNTIYF.

This clone came up a few times. The chain carries TRBV27 and TRBJ2-4; D is possibly TRBD1 (5 bases). Trimming stripped 5 bases from V and 9 bases from J, with 23 bases between. The length of the CDR3 is 16 residues. CDR1 and CDR2 from the germline V gene are MNHEY and SMNVEV (reference sequence). The DNA for the CDR3 is TGTGCCAGCAGTGGAATAACAGGAGAAAAAATGGGCATTCAGTACTTC. This codes for CASSGITGEKMGIQYF.

The chain combines TRBV6-4 with TRBJ2-2; the D is unclear. From germline, CDR1 is MRHNA and CDR2 SNTAGT. The CDR3 totals 13 residues. Trimming stripped 4 bases from V and 6 bases from J, with 9 bases between. CDR3 DNA: TGTGCCAGCAGTGTAATGAGCTCCGGGGAGCTGTTTTTT. Translated, it gives CASSVMSSGELFF.

The rearrangement joins TRBV5-4 to TRBJ1-1; the D is unclear. Per the germline V gene, CDR1 is SGHNT and CDR2 is YYREEE (reference sequence). This CDR3 is built from 13 residues. V shed 6 bases and J shed 4 bases, with 13 bases lying between them. CDR3 sequence: CASKMSEVTEAFF. The CDR3 DNA reads as TGTGCCAGCAAAATGTCGGAGGTCACTGAAGCTTTCTTT. Variable domain in full (rest from reference TRBV5-4 and TRBJ1-1): ETGVTQSPTHLIKTRGQQVTLRCSSQSGHNTVSWYQQALGQGPQFIFQYYREEENGRGNFPPRFSGLQFPNYSSELNVNALELDDSALYLCASKMSEVTEAFFGQGTRLTVV.

About this clone: Other DNA variants within this sample encode the same CDR3. The chain combines TRBV7-2 with TRBJ1-3; no firm D call. Germline V gives CDR1 SGHTA, CDR2 FQGNSA. Trimming took off 4 bases at V and 0 bases at J, with 7 bases between the two ends. The CDR3 sequence is 14 residues long. CDR3 residues: CASSSSGSGNTIYF. For the CDR3, the DNA is TGTGCCAGCAGCTCTTCCGGCTCTGGAAACACCATATATTTT.

The chain employs TRBV6-1 and TRBJ1-2, with TRBD1 matching over 7 bases. V lost 4 bases and J lost 10; bases outside the gene matches: 9. Per germline, CDR1 MNHNS and CDR2 SASEGT. CDR3 length: 13 residues. This CDR3 is CASSATRDSNYTF. The CDR3 bases are TGTGCCAGCAGTGCCACCCGGGACAGCAACTACACCTTC.

The genes are TRBV2 and TRBJ2-3; TRBD2 matches 10 bases. Germline V gene data show CDR1 as SNHLY and CDR2 as FYNNEI. V lost 3 bases and J lost 5; bases outside the gene matches: 5. The CDR3 extends over 15 amino acids. In DNA, the CDR3 is TGTGCCAGCAGTGAGTTAGCGGGGGGACAAGATACGCAGTATTTT. It codes for CASSELAGGQDTQYF.

The chain links TRBV5-4 to TRBJ2-7, with D possibly matching TRBD1 (5 bases). The CDR3 covers 15 residues. Germline-derived CDR1 and CDR2 are SGHNT and YYREEE (reference sequence). V was pared by 1 base and J by 3 bases, with 14 bases between. The CDR3: CASSLLGRVDYEQYF. The CDR3 DNA sequence: TGTGCCAGCAGCTTGTTGGGCAGGGTGGACTACGAGCAGTACTTC.